These 8 T cell receptor beta chains originate from one sample sequenced in a study of T-cell memory formation after mild COVID-19. TCRdb re-analysed the 5' RACE reads in MiXCR, keeping a single row per CDR3 protein. The sample lists about 560,000 distinct CDR3 sequences; more than 15% were seen once. The sample comprised PBMCs or a T cell subset sorted from them (not recorded which). The receptor set was obtained from an adult woman who had mild COVID-19 (a few samples of this study predate the infection). Cell type and time point are not known.

Here the CDR3 reads CASSKGGTVSSYNSPLHF. CDR3 DNA: TGTGCCAGCAGTAAAGGGGGGACAGTTAGCTCCTATAATTCACCCCTCCACTTT. The chain combines TRBV6-6 with TRBJ1-6, with 7 bases that match TRBD1. CDR1 and CDR2 from the germline V gene are MNHNY and SVGAGI (reference sequence). V lost 5 bases, J lost 0 bases, and 10 bases stayed unmatched. The CDR3 sequence is 18 residues long.

This clonotype occurred a few times. The chain has TRBV12-5 and TRBJ2-1; a possible D gene is TRBD1 (6 bases). Trimming removed 2 bases at V and 8 bases at J, with 16 bases between. CDR3 length: 15 amino acids. Looked up from germline, CDR1 is LGHNT and CDR2 is FRNRAP. CDR3 loop: CASGLSRTGLDEQFF. CDR3 nucleotide sequence: TGTGCTAGTGGTTTGTCGAGAACAGGGTTGGATGAGCAGTTCTTC.

The chain uses TRBV12-3 or TRBV12-4 and TRBJ2-1; the match to TRBD2 covers 15 bases. V lost 5 bases and J lost 5; bases outside the gene matches: 7. The CDR3 consists of 17 residues. The CDR3: CASSQGGLAGGNNEQFF. For the CDR3, the DNA is TGTGCCAGCAGTCAGGGGGGACTAGCGGGAGGAAACAATGAGCAGTTCTTC.

The rearrangement links TRBV29-1 to TRBJ2-1, with 8 bases aligning to TRBD2. The germline V gene encodes CDR1 SQVTM and CDR2 ANQGSEA. There are 12 residues in the CDR3. Unmatched junction bases numbered 6, after V lost 6 bases and J lost 8 bases. CDR3 amino acids: CSVTGLGDEQFF. The CDR3 nucleotides are TGCAGCGTAACGGGACTAGGGGATGAGCAGTTCTTC.

This chain links TRBV29-1 with TRBJ2-2; a possible D gene is TRBD2 (6 bases). The CDR3 consists of 15 residues. Trimming removed 6 bases from V and 0 bases from J, with 14 bases in between. CDR1 and CDR2 from the germline V gene are SQVTM and ANQGSEA. CDR3: CSVKLAAANTGELFF. DNA for the CDR3: TGCAGCGTCAAATTAGCGGCCGCGAACACCGGGGAGCTGTTTTTT.

This clonotype was counted only a few times. The chain is built from TRBV12-3 or TRBV12-4 and TRBJ1-5; TRBD1 might be the D (6 bases). Trimming removed 7 bases from V and 4 bases from J, with 17 bases in between. The CDR3 spans 15 residues. CDR3 sequence: CASTGGRGWNQPQHF. The CDR3 DNA reads TGTGCCAGCACGGGGGGGCGTGGGTGGAATCAGCCCCAGCATTTT.

The chain has TRBV20-1 and TRBJ2-4; 8 bases agree with TRBD2. The V gene's germline CDR1 is DFQATT and CDR2 SNEGSKA (reference sequence). With V trimmed by 0 bases and J by 8 bases, 12 bases remained unmatched. CDR3 length equals 16 residues. CDR3 nucleotides: TGCAGTGCTAGAGATTTAATCAGCGGGAGTTGGCACATTCAGTACTTC. It specifies CSARDLISGSWHIQYF.

This clonotype was seen more than once but under ten times. The chain combines TRBV19 with TRBJ2-7; TRBD1 is a possible D gene (6 bases). V gave up 4 bases and J gave up 4 bases, with 23 bases separating them. CDR1 is LNHDA and CDR2 is SQIVND in the germline V gene (reference sequence). The CDR3 spans 17 residues. CDR3 sequence: CASSTLYTGTRQYEQYF. In DNA form, the CDR3 reads TGTGCCAGTAGTACGTTGTACACAGGGACCCGGCAATACGAGCAGTACTTC. The full variable domain, rest sourced from reference TRBV19 and TRBJ2-7, is DGGITQSPKYLFRKEGQNVTLSCEQNLNHDAMYWYRQDPGQGLRLIYYSQIVNDFQKGDIAEGYSVSREKKESFPLTVTSAQKNPTAFYLCASSTLYTGTRQYEQYFGPGTRLTVT.